This TCR beta chain was documented in a study of human T cells and chemical hapten exposure (dated by TCRdb to the early 2020s). Turning to the overall study: Libraries were pooled for sequencing, and per-sample TCR yields varied mainly because of small differences in library volumes within the pool. The study tracked peripheral blood TCR repertoire changes in vivo during primary and secondary sensitization to the hapten diphenylcyclopropenone (DPC) in alopecia patients. From each blood RNA sample, both TCR alpha and TCR beta chains were sequenced.

Read against the paper, the sample's time point label means: healthy volunteer bleed at 6 weeks. Total RNA was extracted from unfractionated whole blood that had been collected in Tempus Blood RNA tubes. As TCR sequencing controls, about five healthy volunteers were used, with blood taken at day 0, 2 weeks and 6 weeks. V has 6 bases trimmed and J has 6 bases trimmed; junction bases matching no gene number 7. Inclusive of the bounding cysteine and phenylalanine, the CDR3 is 14 residues long. This entry keeps only the CDR3 DNA: 42 bases, framed from base 1. This clonotype occurred a few times. The antigen it recognizes is unknown. No base quality information exists; no much larger clone differs at one position. Overall study results and their limits: Repeated subsampling changed both the strength of the expansion versus patch-test correlation and the threshold at which that correlation became significant. The number of TCRs above 1 in 1000 frequency did not change with DPC sensitization; there was no evidence of global repertoire structure alterations.

Library construction relied on RACE. Sequencing used a NextSeq 500. During library preparation, unique molecular identifiers were attached to individual cDNA molecules so that TCRs could be counted in a quantitative, reproducible way. Processing in the source paper ran as follows. The median number of TCRs per sample was some 100,000, ranging from about 20,000 to 690,600. V, J and CDR3 annotation of the TCR reads was carried out using the Decombinator software suite. For the PS versus PT1 abundance plots, all samples were subsampled to the same number of TCRs (28,000). Expanded TCRs were defined as absent before sensitization and observed at least eight times at the 2-week time point. TCRdb took the public reads, trimmed them with fastp at Q25, ran MiXCR for clone calling and kept in-frame beta chains. Here each entry gathers all rows of one CDR3 protein and keeps the most common genes and DNA. The V and J calls come from TCRdb's annotation, not from the publication. The sample yields roughly 80,000 distinct CDR3 sequences; about 8.6% were counted once. The ten most abundant clones make up about 1.7% of the sample.

The chain is encoded by TRBV12-3 or TRBV12-4 joined to TRBJ1-2, with TRBD1 identical over 10 junction bases. This TCR derives from a female donor in good health. Some clones in this sample may be carry-over from other donors' samples. Sequencing used whole blood. The DNA reads as follows: TGTGCCAGCAGCCAGAGACAGGGGGCGAATGGCTACACCTTC. The resulting protein is CASSQRQGANGYTF.